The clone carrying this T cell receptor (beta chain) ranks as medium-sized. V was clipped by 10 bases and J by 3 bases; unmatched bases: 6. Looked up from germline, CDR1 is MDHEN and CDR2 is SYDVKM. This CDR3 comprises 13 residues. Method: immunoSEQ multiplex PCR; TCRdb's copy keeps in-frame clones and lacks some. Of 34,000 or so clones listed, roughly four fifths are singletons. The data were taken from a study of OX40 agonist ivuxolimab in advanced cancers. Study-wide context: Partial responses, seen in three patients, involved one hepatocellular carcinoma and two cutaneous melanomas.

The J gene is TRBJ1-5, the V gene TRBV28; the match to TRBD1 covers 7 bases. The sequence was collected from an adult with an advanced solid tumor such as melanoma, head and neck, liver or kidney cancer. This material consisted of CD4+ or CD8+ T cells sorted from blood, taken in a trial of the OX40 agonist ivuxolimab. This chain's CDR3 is CATREGANQPQHF. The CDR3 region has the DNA TGTGCCACCAGGGAGGGGGCCAATCAGCCCCAGCATTTT.